This T cell receptor (beta chain) was documented in a study of T cell responses to AZD1222 COVID-19 vaccine. Study conclusions and caveats: Recipients of two AZD1222 doses showed rising Spike-specific TCR breadth and depth. Baseline seropositivity occurred in only a handful of AZD1222 recipients. Close to half of spike-specific TCRs reportedly recognize unmutated variant regions.

The repertoire was sequenced with immunoSEQ multiplex PCR; TCRdb's copy has only in-frame clones and lacks some. The table lists fewer than 75,000 clones, just over 90% of them singletons. On this clone itself: Antigen unknown.

This CDR3 region has 15 residues. V lost 3 bases and J 4 bases, leaving 14 bases between the germline ends. Germline CDR1 MNHNS, CDR2 SASEGT. The TCR originated in an adult who received the MenACWY meningococcal vaccine as a control. The V call is TRBV6-1, the J call TRBJ2-3; D may be TRBD1 (5 bases). The sample here was peripheral blood, taken 28 days after the second dose of the MenACWY control vaccine. As DNA, the CDR3 is TGTGCCAGCAGTGATTCAGGGTTCGTTCCAGATACGCAGTATTTT. It codes for CASSDSGFVPDTQYF.